Below, 30 T cell receptor beta chains from the same sample are listed, as sequenced in a study of blood T cell repertoires in COVID-19. Profiled with immunoSEQ multiplex PCR; TCRdb holds only in-frame clones, not every one. Among around 300,000 clones listed, around 85% were seen once. Material for sequencing was peripheral blood. These receptors all come from a woman in her 30s who had recovered from COVID-19.

The chain joins TRBV6-2 or TRBV6-3 to TRBJ2-7, with 14 nucleotides matching TRBD2. This CDR3 spans 16 amino acids. From germline, CDR1 is MNHEY and CDR2 SVGEGT. V was pared by 6 bases and J by 2 bases, with 6 bases of the junction left unmatched. The CDR3 nucleotides are TGTGCCAGCAGCCGAAGACTAGCGGGAGGGCCCTACGAGCAGTACTTC. It is translated as CASSRRLAGGPYEQYF.

The rearrangement links TRBV5-8 to TRBJ1-3; D call uncertain. V was clipped by 6 bases and J by 1 base, with 8 bases between them. The CDR3 covers 13 residues. CDR1 is SGHTS and CDR2 is YDEGEE in the germline V gene. The CDR3 here is CASTLESGNTIYF. Here the CDR3 DNA reads TGTGCCAGCACCCTAGAGTCTGGAAACACCATATATTTT.

The chain combines TRBV2 with TRBJ1-2; TRBD1 agrees at 10 bases. V lost 4 bases to trimming and J lost 2 bases; unmatched junction nucleotides: 1. Germline assignment: CDR1 SNHLY and CDR2 FYNNEI. The CDR3 consists of 14 residues. CDR3 DNA sequence: TGTGCCAGCAGTGGACAGGGGGCAAACTATGGCTACACCTTC. Its protein product is CASSGQGANYGYTF.

The chain uses TRBV7-9 and TRBJ2-2, with a tentative D call TRBD2 (5 bases). V was pared by 4 bases and J by 6 bases, with 12 bases between. The CDR3 sequence is 14 residues long. Looked up from germline, CDR1 is SEHNR and CDR2 is FQNEAQ (reference sequence). The CDR3 sequence is CASSWERAAGELFF. The CDR3 DNA reads TGTGCCAGCAGCTGGGAAAGAGCGGCCGGGGAGCTGTTTTTT.

This chain links TRBV7-8 with TRBJ2-2, with 8 bases that match TRBD2. Germline V gives CDR1 SGHVS, CDR2 FQNEAQ. The CDR3 totals 15 residues. V shed 5 bases, J shed 5 bases, and the junction held 7 bases outside the gene matches. The DNA of the CDR3 is TGTGCCAGCAGCCCGTGGAAGCGGGGGACCGGGGAGCTGTTTTTT. This sequence encodes CASSPWKRGTGELFF.

The genes are TRBV2 and TRBJ2-2; D is unresolved. The CDR3 totals 13 residues. The V end was cut by 6 bases, the J end by 3 bases, with 8 bases between. CDR1 is SNHLY and CDR2 is FYNNEI in the germline V gene. The CDR3 sequence: CASRALDTGELFF. CDR3 DNA sequence: TGTGCCAGCAGGGCCCTGGACACCGGGGAGCTGTTTTTT.

V is TRBV5-1 and J is TRBJ2-5, with TRBD2 matching over 8 bases. CDR3 length: 15 residues. From germline, CDR1 is SGHRS and CDR2 YFSETQ. Trimming at V came to 1 base and at J to 2 bases, leaving 4 bases not matched to a gene. The CDR3 protein is CASSLSPGGQETQYF. Here the CDR3 DNA reads TGCGCCAGCAGCTTGTCGCCGGGGGGGCAAGAGACCCAGTACTTC.

This clone was seen just once. V gene TRBV2 combines with J gene TRBJ2-7; D unresolved. Germline V CDR1 and CDR2: SNHLY, FYNNEI. The CDR3 runs 11 residues. The CDR3 DNA sequence: TGTGCCAGCAGTGGAGATGGAGCGCGTGACGTC. Protein product: CASSGDGARDV.

This rearrangement joins TRBV21-1 to TRBJ1-1; TRBD1 reflects the table's D call only, with no check against the DNA. TRBV21-1 is assigned pseudogene status. This CDR3 spans 15 amino acids. The CDR3 loop reads CASSKGYRDNTEAFF. The CDR3 nucleotides are TGTGCCAGCAGCAAAGGGTACAGGGACAACACTGAAGCTTTCTTT.

This rearrangement joins TRBV15 to TRBJ2-1; possibly TRBD2 for D (6 bases). V lost 1 base, J lost 6 bases, and 13 bases lay in between. The CDR3 sequence is 15 residues long. CDR1 is LNHNV and CDR2 is YYDKDF in the germline V gene (reference sequence). CDR3 protein: CATSRALGGSNEQFF. For the CDR3, the DNA is TGTGCCACCAGCAGAGCTTTAGGAGGGTCCAATGAGCAGTTCTTC. Supplemented by reference TRBV15 and TRBJ2-1, the full variable domain reads DAMVIQNPRYQVTQFGKPVTLSCSQTLNHNVMYWYQQKSSQAPKLLFHYYDKDFNNEADTPDNFQSRRPNTSFCFLDIRSPGLGDTAMYLCATSRALGGSNEQFFGPGTRLTVL.

V is TRBV6-6 and J is TRBJ2-5, with D possibly TRBD1 on 5 matching bases. V was pared by 10 bases and J by 5 bases, with 17 bases between. Germline CDR1 MNHNY, CDR2 SVGAGI (reference sequence). CDR3 size: 13 residues. CDR3 sequence reads: CATVTGIGETQYF. The CDR3 DNA follows: TGTGCCACCGTCACAGGAATTGGGGAGACCCAGTACTTC.

This sequence joins TRBV6-6 and TRBJ1-5, with D unresolved. The V gene lost 6 bases and the J gene lost 4 bases, with 13 bases spanning the gap. Germline CDR1 and CDR2: MNHNY and SVGAGI (reference sequence). The CDR3 is 14 residues long. In DNA, the CDR3 is TGTGCCAGCAGACCGGACGGGGAGAATCAGCCCCAGCATTTT. This codes for CASRPDGENQPQHF.

V usage is TRBV9 and J usage is TRBJ2-5, with 8 bases fitting TRBD1. Germline CDR1 SGDLS, CDR2 YYNGEE. The CDR3 contains 17 residues. Trimming removed 3 bases from V and 6 bases from J; junction bases left unmatched: 16. CDR3: CASSARKGTGAEQTQYF. The CDR3 DNA reads as TGTGCCAGCAGCGCGCGTAAGGGGACAGGCGCCGAGCAGACCCAGTACTTC.

This clone was picked up one time. Mismatch with germline at one junction end may stem from a read error. The chain uses TRBV29-1 and TRBJ1-2, with D unresolved. Germline V gene sequence: CDR1 SQVTM, CDR2 ANQGSEA. The CDR3 has 12 residues. The CDR3 DNA is TGCGGCGTGAGGAGCAACGACTATGGCTACACCTTC. Protein: CGVRSNDYGYTF.

The chain has TRBV10-2 and TRBJ2-1; TRBD2 agrees at 13 bases. J lost 5 bases, V lost 6 bases, and 7 bases had no gene match. Germline CDR1 is WSHSY and CDR2 is SAAADI. CDR3 length: 16 residues. The CDR3 loop reads CASSVIGTSGDNEQFF. Written as DNA, the CDR3 is TGCGCCAGCAGCGTGATTGGGACTAGCGGGGACAATGAGCAGTTCTTC.

The chain joins TRBV3-1 (or the pseudogene TRBV3-2) to TRBJ2-7; the match to TRBD1 covers 8 bases. The J segment lost 2 bases and the V segment lost 2 bases, leaving 8 bases of the junction unmatched. CDR1 is LGHDT and CDR2 is YNNKEL in the germline V gene (reference sequence). This CDR3 region has 16 residues. CDR3 sequence reads: CASSQPTGVATYEQYF. CDR3 bases: TGTGCCAGCAGCCAACCGACAGGGGTCGCGACCTACGAGCAGTACTTC.

This chain joins TRBV21-1 and TRBJ2-5; the table's D call, TRBD2, has no DNA check behind it. TRBV21-1 is a known pseudogene. This CDR3 region has 16 residues. CDR3 nucleotides: TGTGCCAGCAGCTTGATTAGCGGGCTAACCGGGGAGACCCAGTACTTC. Translation gives CASSLISGLTGETQYF.

The rearrangement uses TRBV12-3 or TRBV12-4 and TRBJ1-5; no clear D. The CDR3 has 13 amino acids. V shed 2 bases and J shed 15 bases, with 17 bases lying between them. CDR3 protein: CASSLFLGEVPHF. The CDR3 DNA sequence: TGTGCCAGCAGTTTATTCCTCGGGGAGGTGCCGCATTTT.

The chain has TRBV18 and TRBJ2-3; D may be TRBD1 (5 bases). With 2 bases removed from V and 6 bases from J, the gap between germline ends came to 12 bases. Per germline, CDR1 KGHSH and CDR2 LQKENI. The CDR3 covers 14 residues. The CDR3 sequence: CASSPNQGSDTQYF. CDR3 in DNA: TGTGCCAGCTCACCAAATCAGGGATCGGATACGCAGTATTTT.

The rearrangement joins TRBV5-1 to TRBJ2-7, with D tentatively TRBD1 (6 bases). Germline V gives CDR1 SGHRS, CDR2 YFSETQ. The CDR3 is made up of 11 amino acids. V was clipped by 4 bases and J by 7 bases, with 9 bases between them. CDR3 sequence: CASSPGQEQYF. The CDR3 DNA follows: TGCGCCAGCAGCCCAGGACAGGAGCAGTACTTC.

The chain recombines TRBV3-1 (or the pseudogene TRBV3-2) with TRBJ2-7; TRBD2 aligns across 9 bases. The CDR3 spans 16 residues. V trimming: 1 base; J trimming: 3 bases; junction bases outside the gene matches: 7. CDR1 is LGHDT and CDR2 is YNNKEL in the germline V gene (reference sequence). The CDR3 nucleotides read TGTGCCAGCAGCCAAGGGAGGATAGCGGGAGTCTACGAGCAGTACTTC. Translating it yields CASSQGRIAGVYEQYF.

This chain joins TRBV6-5 and TRBJ2-7; TRBD1 aligns across 7 bases. CDR1 MNHEY and CDR2 SVGAGI come from the germline V gene. Unmatched junction bases numbered 10, after V lost 10 bases and J lost 1 base. The CDR3 totals 14 residues. CDR3 nucleotide sequence: TGTGCCACCCTCCCCCCGGACAGGTCCTACGAGCAGTACTTC. It encodes CATLPPDRSYEQYF.

This chain connects TRBV30 to TRBJ1-6; TRBD1 is a possible D gene (5 bases). Germline lookup yields CDR1 GTSNPN and CDR2 SVGIG (reference sequence). This CDR3 has 14 residues. Trimming removed 4 bases from V and 7 bases from J, with 14 bases in between. The CDR3 protein is CAWTLDSTNSPLHF. The CDR3 nucleotides are TGTGCCTGGACCCTAGACAGTACAAATTCACCCCTCCACTTT.

J is TRBJ2-5 and V is TRBV15; weak D call: TRBD2 (5 bases). The V gene's germline CDR1 is LNHNV and CDR2 YYDKDF (reference sequence). This CDR3 region has 15 residues. V was cut by 0 bases and J by 9 bases, with 17 bases left in between. In DNA form, the CDR3 reads TGTGCCACCAGCAGAGACGGAGGTCTATCGTACCCCCAGTACTTC. This sequence encodes CATSRDGGLSYPQYF.

The CDR3 sequence is CATSRDIEPLEQYF. The CDR3 nucleotides are TGTGCCACCAGCAGAGATATTGAGCCCCTCGAGCAGTACTTC. This chain connects TRBV15 to TRBJ2-7; unclear D gene. This CDR3 is built from 14 residues. The V and J ends lost 0 bases and 6 bases respectively, with 12 bases between them. Germline V gene lookup returns CDR1 LNHNV and CDR2 YYDKDF (reference sequence).

CDR3 amino acids: CASSPQGYGSPLHF. In DNA, the CDR3 is TGTGCCAGCAGCCCTCAGGGGTACGGTTCACCCCTCCACTTT. The chain combines TRBV28 with TRBJ1-6; a weak D match, TRBD1 (6 bases). This CDR3 has 14 amino acids. The V end was cut by 6 bases, the J end by 9 bases, with 15 bases between. Germline assignment: CDR1 MDHEN and CDR2 SYDVKM.

The CDR3 loop is CASSPGGGNTYEQYF. CDR3 DNA sequence: TGTGCCAGTAGTCCGGGGGGAGGGAATACCTACGAGCAGTACTTC. The genes are TRBV19 and TRBJ2-7, with 7 bases fitting TRBD2. The J segment lost 2 bases and the V segment lost 5 bases, leaving 9 bases of the junction unmatched. Per the germline V gene, CDR1 is LNHDA and CDR2 is SQIVND (reference sequence). The CDR3 covers 15 residues.

The V gene is TRBV3-1 (or the pseudogene TRBV3-2), the J gene TRBJ1-2; the match to TRBD1 covers 11 bases. CDR1 LGHDT and CDR2 YNNKEL come from the germline V gene (reference sequence). V dropped 0 bases and J dropped 2; count of bases not matched to a gene: 2. This CDR3 spans 16 amino acids. CDR3 nucleotides: TGTGCCAGCAGCCAAGACTGGGACAGGGGGAACTATGGCTACACCTTC. Translation gives CASSQDWDRGNYGYTF.

The chain recombines TRBV11-2 with TRBJ2-2, with TRBD2 matching over 10 bases. Losses at the gene ends were 6 bases for V and 7 bases for J; bases not matched to a gene: 5. The CDR3 totals 14 residues. Germline V gives CDR1 SGHAT, CDR2 FQNNGV. The CDR3 reads CASSLAGVGGELFF. Here the CDR3 DNA reads TGTGCCAGCAGTCTAGCGGGGGTAGGCGGGGAGCTGTTTTTT.

The J gene is TRBJ2-7, the V gene TRBV29-1, with 10 bases that match TRBD2. V shed 6 bases, J shed 0 bases, and the junction held 5 bases outside the gene matches. This CDR3 has 14 amino acids. CDR1 is SQVTM, CDR2 ANQGSEA, per germline. The CDR3 sequence: CSVGLAKNSYEQYF. Written as DNA, the CDR3 is TGCAGCGTGGGACTAGCGAAAAACTCCTACGAGCAGTACTTC.